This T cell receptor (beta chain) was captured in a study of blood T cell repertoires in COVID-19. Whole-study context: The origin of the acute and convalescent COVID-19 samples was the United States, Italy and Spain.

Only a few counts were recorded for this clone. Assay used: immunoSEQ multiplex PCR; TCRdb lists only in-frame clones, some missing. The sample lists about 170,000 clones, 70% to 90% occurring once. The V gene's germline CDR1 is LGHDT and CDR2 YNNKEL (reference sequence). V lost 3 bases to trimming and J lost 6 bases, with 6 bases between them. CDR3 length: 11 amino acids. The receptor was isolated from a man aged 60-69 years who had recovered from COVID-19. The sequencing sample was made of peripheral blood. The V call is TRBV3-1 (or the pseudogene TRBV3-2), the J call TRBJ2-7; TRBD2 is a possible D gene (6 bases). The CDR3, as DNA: TGTGCCAGCAGCCAGGGGGGCGAGCAGTACTTC. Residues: CASSQGGEQYF.